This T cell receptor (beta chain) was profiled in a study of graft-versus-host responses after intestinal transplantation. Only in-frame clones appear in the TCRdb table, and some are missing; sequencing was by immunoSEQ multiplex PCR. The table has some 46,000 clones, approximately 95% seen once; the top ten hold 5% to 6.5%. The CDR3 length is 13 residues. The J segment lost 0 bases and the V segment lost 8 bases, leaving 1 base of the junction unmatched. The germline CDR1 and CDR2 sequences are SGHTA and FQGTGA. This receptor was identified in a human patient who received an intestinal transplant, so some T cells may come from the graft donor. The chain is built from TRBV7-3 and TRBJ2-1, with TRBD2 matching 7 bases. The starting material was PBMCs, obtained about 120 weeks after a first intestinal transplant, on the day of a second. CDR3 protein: CASSGGSYNEQFF. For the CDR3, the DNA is TGTGCCAGCTCGGGGGGCTCCTACAATGAGCAGTTCTTC.